The 9 T cell receptor beta chains listed next were all sequenced from one sample in a study of human CD8 memory T cell subsets. TCR beta libraries were made by UMI-labeled 5' RACE. TCRdb re-called the 5' RACE reads and shows each CDR3 protein once, DNA omitted. Listed are 5,500 to 7,000 distinct CDR3 sequences; around 40% falls within the top ten. Sequenced input: CD8+ effector memory T cells (TEM) sorted from PBMCs. Stated subset: effector memory CD8 T cells, CCR7- CD45RO+ CD95+. Receptors were obtained from a human donor in good health.

The chain carries TRBV3-1 and TRBJ2-7; TCRdb names TRBD1, which stays unverified in the absence of DNA. Germline V gene sequence: CDR1 LGHDT, CDR2 YNNKEL (reference sequence). The CDR3 totals 15 residues. CDR3 amino acids: CASSAGQGQTYEQYF.

J is TRBJ1-5 and V is TRBV20-1. This CDR3 comprises 15 residues. The V gene's germline CDR1 is DFQATT and CDR2 SNEGSKA (reference sequence). CDR3 region: CSARAFSQGNQPQHF.

V is TRBV5-1 and J is TRBJ2-7; TCRdb selects TRBD2, and the lack of DNA leaves this call unchecked. Germline V CDR1 and CDR2: SGHRS, YFSETQ. The CDR3 is 16 residues long. CDR3 region: CASSLVSGTLYIEQYF.

The chain joins TRBV7-9 to TRBJ1-1. CDR3 size: 16 residues. Germline CDR1 is SEHNR and CDR2 is FQNEAQ (reference sequence). The chain's CDR3 is CASSLLRGEGGTEAFF.

The chain joins TRBV10-3 to TRBJ2-7; the D call of TRBD2 rests on TCRdb alone, since no DNA is present to check it. The length of the CDR3 is 15 residues. CDR1 and CDR2 (germline): ENHRY, SYGVKD. The CDR3 reads CAIRYTSGSSYEQYF.

Judged by frequency, this clonotype is medium-sized (0.01 to 0.1%). The chain is built from TRBV29-1 and TRBJ2-3; TCRdb gives TRBD2 as the D gene, but with no DNA this cannot be confirmed. The CDR3 length is 16 residues. Germline V gene data show CDR1 as SQVTM and CDR2 as ANQGSEA. CDR3 residues: CSVAATSGGFTDTQYF.

The chain has TRBV5-6 and TRBJ2-2. Germline values: CDR1 SGHDT, CDR2 YYEEEE. This CDR3 comprises 13 residues. The chain's CDR3 is CASSPVRLGELFF.

Considering frequency, this clonotype is medium-sized. The chain has TRBV29-1 and TRBJ2-7; lacking DNA, the TRBD1 call made by TCRdb goes unchecked. Per the germline V gene, CDR1 is SQVTM and CDR2 is ANQGSEA. The CDR3 sequence is 13 residues long. CDR3 amino acids: CSVEGGTAHEQYF.

This sequence joins TRBV5-6 and TRBJ2-3. CDR3 length: 15 residues. Germline CDR1 reads SGHDT; CDR2 reads YYEEEE. The CDR3 protein is CASSLVQANRDTQYF.